This entry is about one T cell receptor (beta chain). Its cognate antigen is unknown. CDR1 and CDR2 (germline): SGHTA, FQGNSA. The CDR3 covers 13 residues. V trimming: 4 bases; J trimming: 13 bases; junction bases outside the gene matches: 4. Only in-frame clones appear in the TCRdb table, and some are missing; sequencing was by immunoSEQ multiplex PCR. The data hold under 2,500,000 clones, with nearly 97% observed a single time. The data stem from a study of shared clonotypes between healthy human individuals. Recent acute infections and vaccinations were absent in the healthy HIV-negative adult donors. Study observations and caveats: Sample collection involved blood only; tissue repertoires are likely different.

This sequence originates from a man aged 18 to 30 in good health. J is TRBJ2-4 and V is TRBV7-2, with 13 bases matching TRBD2. Sequenced material: naive CD4+ T cells sorted from blood. Subset defined: CD45RA+ positively selected. The CDR3 loop reads CASSSGLAGTQYF. The CDR3 nucleotides are TGTGCCAGCAGCTCGGGACTAGCGGGAACACAGTACTTC.